The 26 T cell receptor beta chains in this list originate from one sample, sequenced in a study of human T cells and chemical hapten exposure. As for time point: patch test 3, about 24 weeks after DPC sensitization. Treatment indicated: therapeutic diphenylcyclopropenone sensitization with weekly scalp DPC. One entry per CDR3 protein, called by TCRdb with MiXCR from the RACE reads. The sample contains 70,000 or so distinct CDR3 sequences, around 10% of which appear only once. Sequencing was performed on whole blood, taken in connection with sensitization to the hapten diphenylcyclopropenone (DPC). These receptors originate from a woman between 45 and 60 years old with alopecia areata. Some clones in this sample may be carry-over from other donors' samples.

The chain recombines TRBV29-1 with TRBJ1-1; perhaps TRBD1 as D (5 bases). V was pared by 7 bases and J by 11 bases, with 17 bases between. The CDR3 contains 11 residues. Germline lookup yields CDR1 SQVTM and CDR2 ANQGSEA. CDR3 in DNA: TGCAGCGGACGAATGGGGGAGTCGGCTTTCTTT. Protein product: CSGRMGESAFF.

Ten or more counts support this clonotype. V gene TRBV18 combines with J gene TRBJ1-4, with D possibly being TRBD1 (6 bases). Germline lookup yields CDR1 KGHSH and CDR2 LQKENI. This CDR3 spans 15 amino acids. V shed 2 bases and J shed 3 bases, with 10 bases lying between them. The CDR3 loop reads CASSPVGQPNEKLFF. The CDR3 DNA reads TGTGCCAGCTCACCAGTTGGACAGCCTAATGAAAAACTGTTTTTT. The variable domain in full, with the rest retrieved from reference TRBV18 and TRBJ1-4, is NAGVMQNPRHLVRRRGQEARLRCSPMKGHSHVYWYRQLPEEGLKFMVYLQKENIIDESGMPKERFSAEFPKEGPSILRIQQVVRGDSAAYFCASSPVGQPNEKLFFGSGTQLSVL.

This clonotype occurred many times. J is TRBJ2-5 and V is TRBV28, with a weak D call TRBD1 (5 bases). This CDR3 is built from 13 residues. Trimming removed 4 bases at V and 4 bases at J, with 10 bases between. In germline, CDR1 is MDHEN, CDR2 SYDVKM. The CDR3 DNA reads TGTGCCAGCAGTTATAAAGGGGTAGAGACCCAGTACTTC. Residues: CASSYKGVETQYF.

The rearrangement links TRBV28 to TRBJ2-1; no clear D gene. V gave up 5 bases and J gave up 2 bases, with 16 bases separating them. There are 16 residues in the CDR3. Germline V lookup: CDR1 MDHEN, CDR2 SYDVKM. The CDR3 sequence is CASSRMPRGTYNEQFF. The CDR3 DNA follows: TGTGCCAGCAGTCGAATGCCGCGAGGAACCTACAATGAGCAGTTCTTC.

The chain employs TRBV5-1 and TRBJ2-1, with D uncertain. The germline V and J ends were trimmed by 6 bases and 5 bases, with 9 bases remaining between them. Germline CDR1 SGHRS, CDR2 YFSETQ. The CDR3 contains 12 residues. The chain's CDR3 is CASTDFNNEQFF. The CDR3 nucleotides read TGCGCCAGCACCGACTTCAACAATGAGCAGTTCTTC.

A few counts support this clonotype. One end of the junction is discordant with germline, which a read error may explain. This chain links TRBV7-7 with TRBJ1-1; tentatively, D is TRBD1 (5 bases). The V gene's germline CDR1 is SSHAT and CDR2 FNYEAQ (reference sequence). The CDR3 length is 13 residues. The CDR3, as DNA: TGTGCTAGCAGCTTGTCCGGGGGGACTGAAGCTTTCTTT. Residues: CASSLSGGTEAFF.

This clonotype was counted only a few times. The rearrangement joins TRBV28 to TRBJ2-7; D is possibly TRBD2 (5 bases). The germline V gene encodes CDR1 MDHEN and CDR2 SYDVKM. V was clipped by 7 bases and J by 3 bases, with 13 bases between them. The CDR3 spans 13 residues. CDR3 loop: CASTTDFYYEQYF. CDR3 coding DNA: TGTGCCAGCACCACGGACTTTTACTACGAGCAGTACTTC.

This clonotype has a handful of counts. The V and J genes are TRBV5-6 and TRBJ2-3, with a possible D match to TRBD1 (6 bases). The germline V gene encodes CDR1 SGHDT and CDR2 YYEEEE. The CDR3 length is 15 residues. The V end lost 2 bases, the J end lost 0 bases, and 10 bases lay between the germline ends. The CDR3 bases are TGTGCCAGCAGCTTTAGGACAGCCAGCACAGATACGCAGTATTTT. It specifies CASSFRTASTDTQYF.

This clonotype was observed at least ten times. Written as DNA, the CDR3 is TGTGCCAGCAGTTGGGAGGGGGACCAGCCCCAGCATTTT. Residues: CASSWEGDQPQHF. This rearrangement joins TRBV6-2 or TRBV6-3 to TRBJ1-5; TRBD1 might be the D (6 bases). Trimming pared 4 bases from V and 7 bases from J, leaving 11 bases between. The CDR3 contains 13 residues. CDR1 and CDR2 from the germline V gene are MNHEY and SVGEGT.

This clonotype was observed many times. The V call is TRBV28, the J call TRBJ1-1, with a possible D match to TRBD1 (5 bases). The germline V gene has CDR1 MDHEN and CDR2 SYDVKM. The CDR3 extends over 13 amino acids. The germline V and J ends were trimmed by 6 bases and 1 base, with 9 bases remaining between them. CDR3 bases: TGTGCCAGCAGAACCCAGGGGAACACTGAAGCTTTCTTT. Its translation: CASRTQGNTEAFF.

This clonotype was counted a few times. The chain links TRBV27 to TRBJ2-1; possibly TRBD1 for D (5 bases). Per the germline V gene, CDR1 is MNHEY and CDR2 is SMNVEV (reference sequence). The CDR3 has 14 amino acids. With 7 bases removed from V and 8 bases from J, the gap between germline ends came to 18 bases. In nucleotides, the CDR3 is TGTGCCAGCATCCGCGGATACCTAGGGGATGAGCAGTTCTTC. Its protein product is CASIRGYLGDEQFF.

Worth noting for this clonotype: A much larger clone differs by one base, so this may be a read error. The chain employs TRBV5-6 and TRBJ2-1; D gene uncertain. The germline V gene encodes CDR1 SGHDT and CDR2 YYEEEE. The CDR3 loop spans 16 amino acids. CDR3 protein: CASSLAQRSPWNERFF. In DNA form, the CDR3 reads TGTGCCAGCAGCTTGGCTCAGAGGAGCCCCTGGAATGAGCGGTTCTTC.

This clonotype occurred many times. The chain recombines TRBV21-1 with TRBJ1-5; whether TRBD1, the table's D call, matches the DNA was not checked. TRBV21-1 has pseudogene status. This CDR3 contains 16 residues. CDR3 DNA sequence: TGTGCCAGCAGCAAAGCCAGGGAATATAGCAATCAGCCCCAGCATTTT. It yields the protein CASSKAREYSNQPQHF.

A few counts support this clonotype. The V and J genes are TRBV12-2 and TRBJ2-7; TRBD2 is the table's D call and was not checked against the DNA. TRBV12-2 has pseudogene status. The CDR3 loop spans 21 amino acids. CDR3 coding DNA: TGTGCAAGTCGCTTAGATACCTGGGGAGGACTAGCGGGAGTAGGTAGGTACGAGCAGTACTTC. As protein: CASRLDTWGGLAGVGRYEQYF.

This clonotype came up a few times. The chain employs TRBV20-1 and TRBJ1-2; D gene ambiguous. This CDR3 has 10 residues. Per the germline V gene, CDR1 is DFQATT and CDR2 is SNEGSKA (reference sequence). V lost 7 bases to trimming and J lost 2 bases, with 5 bases between them. For the CDR3, the DNA is TGCAGTGTTGGAAACTATGGCTACACCTTC. Residues: CSVGNYGYTF.

This clonotype has at least ten counts. This chain uses TRBV7-2 with TRBJ1-1; no firm D call. Trimming removed 0 bases from V and 5 bases from J, with 10 bases in between. CDR3 size: 14 residues. Germline-derived CDR1 and CDR2 are SGHTA and FQGNSA. The DNA for the CDR3 is TGTGCCAGCAGCTTAGCGGAGGGAAAGACTGAAGCTTTCTTT. It specifies CASSLAEGKTEAFF.

This clonotype was seen many times. The chain is built from TRBV18 and TRBJ1-5; possible D gene TRBD1, 6 bases. Looked up from germline, CDR1 is KGHSH and CDR2 is LQKENI. CDR3 length: 16 amino acids. The germline V and J ends were trimmed by 4 bases and 3 bases, with 16 bases remaining between them. CDR3 in amino acids: CASSLRGHDVNQPQHF. Written as DNA, the CDR3 is TGTGCCAGCTCACTTCGGGGGCACGATGTCAATCAGCCCCAGCATTTT.

The chain is built from TRBV7-9 and TRBJ1-2, with 12 bases identical to TRBD1. V was pared by 3 bases and J by 8 bases, with 4 bases of the junction left unmatched. Germline V gives CDR1 SEHNR, CDR2 FQNEAQ (reference sequence). The CDR3 spans 14 residues. The CDR3 sequence is CASSLGQGATGYTF. The CDR3 DNA follows: TGTGCCAGCAGCTTGGGACAGGGGGCGACGGGCTACACCTTC.

This clonotype was counted ten times or more. V usage is TRBV7-9 and J usage is TRBJ2-7; D call uncertain. The length of the CDR3 is 12 residues. The germline V and J ends were trimmed by 1 base and 6 bases, with 7 bases remaining between them. The germline V gene encodes CDR1 SEHNR and CDR2 FQNEAQ (reference sequence). The CDR3 spells CASSLEALEQYF. In nucleotides, the CDR3 is TGTGCCAGCAGCTTAGAAGCACTCGAGCAGTACTTC.

This chain joins TRBV2 and TRBJ1-2; no clear D. This CDR3 is built from 12 residues. V was clipped by 7 bases and J by 2 bases, with 8 bases between them. The germline gives CDR1 SNHLY, CDR2 FYNNEI. CDR3 residues: CASKESNYGYTF. CDR3 DNA: TGTGCCAGCAAGGAGAGCAACTATGGCTACACCTTC. Combining the CDR3 with reference TRBV2 and TRBJ1-2 gives the whole variable domain EPEVTQTPSHQVTQMGQEVILRCVPISNHLYFYWYRQILGQKVEFLVSFYNNEISEKSEIFDDQFSVERPDGSNFTLKIRSTKLEDSAMYFCASKESNYGYTFGSGTRLTVV.

This clonotype was seen ten or more times. The chain joins TRBV11-2 to TRBJ2-3, with D unresolved. Trimming stripped 5 bases from V and 2 bases from J, with 11 bases between. Looked up from germline, CDR1 is SGHAT and CDR2 is FQNNGV. CDR3 length: 14 amino acids. CDR3 loop: CASSPTYPTDTQYF. As DNA, the CDR3 is TGTGCCAGCAGCCCGACCTACCCCACAGATACGCAGTATTTT. Supplemented by reference TRBV11-2 and TRBJ2-3, the full variable domain reads EAGVAQSPRYKIIEKRQSVAFWCNPISGHATLYWYQQILGQGPKLLIQFQNNGVVDDSQLPKDRFSAERLKGVDSTLKIQPAKLEDSAVYLCASSPTYPTDTQYFGPGTRLTVL.

This clonotype was seen a few times. This chain connects TRBV28 to TRBJ2-3, with unresolved D. CDR3 length: 11 residues. V lost 4 bases and J lost 8, with 7 bases in between. CDR1 is MDHEN and CDR2 is SYDVKM in the germline V gene. The CDR3 here is CASSSTVTQYF. The CDR3 DNA reads as TGTGCCAGCAGTTCCACGGTTACGCAGTATTTT.

This clonotype was observed at least ten times. This sequence joins TRBV3-1 and TRBJ1-2; TRBD1 matches at 12 bases. The CDR3 covers 18 residues. Germline V lookup: CDR1 LGHDT, CDR2 YNNKEL (reference sequence). J was trimmed by 0 bases and V by 7 bases; bases with no gene match: 12. This chain's CDR3 is CASTRKGGQGATNYGYTF. The CDR3 DNA reads as TGTGCCAGCACCCGAAAAGGGGGACAGGGGGCGACTAACTATGGCTACACCTTC.

V and J are TRBV4-1 and TRBJ1-4; D perhaps matches TRBD1 (5 bases). CDR3 length: 16 amino acids. Germline V gene sequence: CDR1 MGHRA, CDR2 YSYEKL. Trimming shortened V by 5 bases and J by 8 bases, and 21 bases separated the two germline ends. The DNA of the CDR3 is TGCGCCAGCAGCACACAGGAAGGGCCAAAGGGGGAAAAACTGTTTTTT. Amino acid sequence: CASSTQEGPKGEKLFF.

About this clonotype itself: Its ends do not fully match the called genes, so a read error is possible. The rearrangement joins TRBV5-1 to TRBJ2-2; D might be TRBD1 or TRBD2, each matching 6 bases. Germline V gene sequence: CDR1 SGHRS, CDR2 YFSETQ. The CDR3 loop spans 16 amino acids. CDR3 bases: TGCGTCAGCAGCCCCTACAGGGAGGCTAACACCGGGGAGCTGTTTTTT. Translating gives CVSSPYREANTGELFF. Complete variable domain (other parts from reference TRBV5-1 and TRBJ2-2): KAGVTQTPRYLIKTRGQQVTLSCSPISGHRSVSWYQQTPGQGLQFLFEYFSETQRNKGNFPGRFSGRQFSNSRSEMNVSTLELGDSALYLCVSSPYREANTGELFFGEGSRLTVL.

This clonotype was seen repeatedly, ten times or more. This chain links TRBV4-1 with TRBJ1-1, with 9 bases lining up with TRBD1. V lost 1 base to trimming and J lost 8 bases; unmatched junction nucleotides: 8. Per germline, CDR1 MGHRA and CDR2 YSYEKL. This CDR3 contains 15 residues. The CDR3 spells CASSQGDRVGVEAFF. The DNA for the CDR3 is TGCGCCAGCAGCCAAGGGGACAGGGTGGGAGTAGAAGCTTTCTTT.